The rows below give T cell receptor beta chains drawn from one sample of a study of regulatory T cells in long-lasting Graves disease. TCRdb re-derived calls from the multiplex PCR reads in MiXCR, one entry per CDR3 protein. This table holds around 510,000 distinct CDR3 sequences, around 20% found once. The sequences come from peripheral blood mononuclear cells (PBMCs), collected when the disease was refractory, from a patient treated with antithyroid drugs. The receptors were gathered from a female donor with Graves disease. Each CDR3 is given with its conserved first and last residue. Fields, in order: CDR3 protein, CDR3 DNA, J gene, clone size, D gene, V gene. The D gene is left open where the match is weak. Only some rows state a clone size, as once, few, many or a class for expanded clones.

CASRTLTYNEQFF	TGTGCCAGCAGGACCCTAACCTACAATGAGCAGTTCTTC	TRBJ2-1	-	-	TRBV12-3/TRBV12-4
CASSLVRGGNTIYF	TGTGCCAGCAGCTTAGTGAGGGGCGGAAACACCATATATTTT	TRBJ1-3	few	-	TRBV7-6
CASSLDRFYGYTF	TGTGCCAGCAGTTTGGACCGATTCTATGGCTACACCTTC	TRBJ1-2	many	-	TRBV12-3/TRBV12-4
CASSLRSAEDGYTF	TGCGCCAGCAGCTTGAGGTCAGCGGAGGATGGCTACACCTTC	TRBJ1-2	many	-	TRBV5-1
CASSIGQGVGTQYF	TGTGCCAGTAGTATCGGGCAGGGAGTGGGGACCCAGTACTTC	TRBJ2-5	many	-	TRBV19
CASSFAGTATVSGNTIYF	TGTGCCAGCAGTTTTGCGGGGACAGCTACCGTCTCTGGAAACACCATATATTTT	TRBJ1-3	many	TRBD1	TRBV28
CASSLRRGRNYGYTF	TGTGCCAGTAGTCTCCGGAGGGGCCGAAACTATGGCTACACCTTC	TRBJ1-2	-	-	TRBV19
CASSFPVSPEAFF	TGTGCCAGCAGCTTCCCGGTGAGCCCTGAAGCTTTCTTT	TRBJ1-1	few	-	TRBV7-9
CASSPGRVLWEQYF	TGTGCCAGCAGCCCGGGGAGGGTTCTGTGGGAGCAGTACTTC	TRBJ2-7	many	TRBD2	TRBV6-1
CASSLAKDRDTGELFF	TGCGCCAGCAGCTTGGCTAAAGACAGGGACACCGGGGAGCTGTTTTTT	TRBJ2-2	-	TRBD1	TRBV5-1
CASSRMGSAGELFF	TGTGCCAGCAGCCGTATGGGGAGCGCCGGGGAGCTGTTTTTT	TRBJ2-2	-	-	TRBV7-9
CASSLSGTYNEQFF	TGTGCCAGCAGCCTGAGCGGGACCTACAATGAGCAGTTCTTC	TRBJ2-1	few	TRBD2	TRBV9
CASSPLAGGYNEQFF	TGTGCCAGCAGTCCCCTAGCGGGAGGCTACAATGAGCAGTTCTTC	TRBJ2-1	many	TRBD2	TRBV12-3/TRBV12-4
CASSLTAGVSYEQYF	TGTGCCAGCAGCTTAACAGCGGGAGTTTCCTACGAGCAGTACTTC	TRBJ2-7	few	TRBD2	TRBV7-2
CASSTGTSGRAIQETQYF	TGTGCCAGCAGCACGGGTACTAGCGGGAGGGCCATCCAAGAGACCCAGTACTTC	TRBJ2-5	many	TRBD2	TRBV5-5
CASSLGAIGDEQFF	TGTGCCAGCAGCCTCGGGGCTATCGGCGATGAGCAGTTCTTC	TRBJ2-1	-	-	TRBV27
CASSPTGLAGVLEQYF	TGTGCCAGCAGTCCAACCGGACTAGCGGGAGTTCTTGAGCAGTACTTC	TRBJ2-7	few	TRBD2	TRBV27
CASSLAGHASRETQYF	TGTGCCAGCAGCTTGGCTGGACACGCCTCAAGAGAGACCCAGTACTTC	TRBJ2-5	few	-	TRBV5-4
CASGLVGTEAFF	TGTGCTAGTGGTTTGGTGGGCACTGAAGCTTTCTTT	TRBJ1-1	many	-	TRBV12-5
CSARVTGNYNEQFF	TGCAGTGCTAGGGTGACAGGAAACTACAATGAGCAGTTCTTC	TRBJ2-1	-	-	TRBV20-1
CASSLGGRSEQYF	TGCGCCAGCAGTTTGGGGGGGCGGAGCGAGCAGTACTTC	TRBJ2-7	-	-	TRBV5-1
CASSLVRDTELFF	TGCGCCAGCAGCTTGGTTCGGGACACGGAGCTGTTTTTT	TRBJ2-2	few	-	TRBV5-1
CSVEVEGARPEQYF	TGCAGCGTTGAAGTGGAGGGGGCGCGTCCCGAGCAGTACTTC	TRBJ2-7	few	-	TRBV29-1
CSADTSGRRETQYF	TGCAGTGCTGACACTAGCGGGAGAAGAGAGACCCAGTACTTC	TRBJ2-5	many	TRBD2	TRBV20-1
CASSYFEGEGYGYTF	TGTGCCAGCAGTTATTTCGAAGGGGAGGGCTATGGCTACACCTTC	TRBJ1-2	many	-	TRBV6-9
CAWSTDRGGETQYF	TGTGCCTGGAGTACGGACAGGGGGGGAGAGACCCAGTACTTC	TRBJ2-5	few	TRBD1	TRBV30
CATSSTSTNEDQPQHF	TGTGCCACCAGCTCCACTTCGACAAACGAAGATCAGCCCCAGCATTTT	TRBJ1-5	many	-	TRBV15
CASRDPPGPPPHF	TGTGCCAGCAGAGACCCCCCGGGCCCTCCCCCCCACTTC	TRBJ2-7	once	-	TRBV27
CASSEREIYEQYF	TGTGCCAGCAGTGAGAGGGAGATCTACGAGCAGTACTTC	TRBJ2-7	many	-	TRBV2
CASSYAAFYNEQFF	TGTGCCAGCAGTTACGCGGCTTTTTACAATGAGCAGTTCTTC	TRBJ2-1	-	-	TRBV6-2/TRBV6-3
CSARETSDEQFF	TGCAGTGCTAGGGAAACTAGCGACGAGCAGTTCTTC	TRBJ2-1	-	TRBD2	TRBV20-1
CASSFVGHEQYF	TGTGCCAGCAGTTTCGTGGGGCACGAGCAGTACTTC	TRBJ2-7	-	-	TRBV12-3/TRBV12-4
CASSEAPGELFF	TGTGCCAGCAGTGAAGCGCCCGGGGAGCTGTTTTTT	TRBJ2-2	many	-	TRBV2
CASSPGGGLTDEQFF	TGTGCCAGCAGCCCGGGGGGGGGCTTGACCGATGAGCAGTTCTTC	TRBJ2-1	few	TRBD2	TRBV7-3
CASSAIPGYQTDTEALF	TGTGCCAGCAGTGCCATACCGGGCTACCAAACCGACACTGAAGCTCTCTTT	TRBJ1-1	few	-	TRBV28
CASSEFRGTSTDTQYF	TGTGCCAGCAGTGAATTCAGGGGCACTAGCACAGATACGCAGTATTTT	TRBJ2-3	-	-	TRBV25-1
CASSFWGVAKNIQYF	TGTGCCAGCAGCTTCTGGGGGGTAGCCAAAAACATTCAGTACTTC	TRBJ2-4	many	-	TRBV11-2
CASSYRLARTDTQYF	TGTGCCAGCAGTTACCGACTAGCGAGGACAGATACGCAGTATTTT	TRBJ2-3	-	TRBD2	TRBV6-2/TRBV6-3
CASTIRTSTMPQHF	TGTGCCAGCACCATAAGGACCTCGACGATGCCCCAGCATTTT	TRBJ1-5	few	-	TRBV28
CASRGPGTSEAFF	TGTGCCAGCAGGGGACCCGGGACATCTGAAGCTTTCTTT	TRBJ1-1	many	-	TRBV2
CSARDLRQGTEQYF	TGCAGTGCTAGAGATCTGAGGCAGGGGACCGAGCAGTACTTC	TRBJ2-7	-	-	TRBV20-1
CASSRGLAGDEQYF	TGTGCCAGCAGTCGGGGGCTAGCGGGAGACGAGCAGTACTTC	TRBJ2-7	many	TRBD2	TRBV6-1
CASSSRTSGATGELFF	TGTGCCAGCAGCTCGCGGACTAGCGGAGCGACCGGGGAGCTGTTTTTT	TRBJ2-2	few	TRBD2	TRBV7-9
CASSPRDRPYEQYF	TGTGCCAGCAGCCCCCGGGACAGACCTTACGAGCAGTACTTC	TRBJ2-7	many	TRBD1	TRBV6-1
CASSPAIWGGQPQHF	TGTGCCAGCAGTCCCGCCATATGGGGTGGTCAGCCCCAGCATTTT	TRBJ1-5	many	-	TRBV12-3/TRBV12-4
CASRMVTFSNQPQHF	TGTGCCAGCAGGATGGTTACATTTAGCAATCAGCCCCAGCATTTT	TRBJ1-5	-	-	TRBV6-1
CASSPNAGGQSEQYF	TGTGCCAGCAGCCCTAATGCAGGTGGACAGAGTGAGCAGTACTTC	TRBJ2-7	many	-	TRBV5-8
CAWNYGQGEVGAFF	TGTGCCTGGAACTACGGACAGGGCGAGGTGGGGGCTTTCTTT	TRBJ1-1	-	TRBD1	TRBV30
CASSFGLNYEQYF	TGCGCCAGCAGCTTTGGACTCAACTACGAGCAGTACTTC	TRBJ2-7	many	-	TRBV5-1
CASSPQGLVGETQYF	TGCGCCAGCAGCCCACAAGGGCTCGTGGGAGAGACCCAGTACTTC	TRBJ2-5	-	-	TRBV4-3